This record concerns one TCR beta chain sequence. The antigen is undetermined. Quantitative 5'-RACE was performed with molecular barcodes, and it yielded the TCR beta libraries. TCRdb independently ran MiXCR on the 5' RACE reads; one entry per CDR3 protein. Of roughly 220,000 distinct CDR3 sequences listed, about 16% are singletons. This CDR3 has 13 residues. The V gene lost 0 bases and the J gene lost 5 bases, with 9 bases spanning the gap. Germline V gene data show CDR1 as SGHRS and CDR2 as YFSETQ. The sample belongs to a study of CD8 T cells in ankylosing spondylitis. The study, taken as a whole, reports: Ankylosing spondylitis blood appeared to carry a characteristic TCR beta motif of roughly 8 highly homologous variants. CD8+ by phenotype, disease-linked clones were relatively rare in peripheral blood. From matched ankylosing spondylitis synovial fluid, disease-linked clones were reportedly recovered at significantly enriched levels.

This chain uses TRBV5-1 with TRBJ2-7, with D uncertain. The sequenced sample was blood, either unsorted or a sorted T cell fraction (not recorded which). The TCR comes from a male donor with ankylosing spondylitis. CDR3 residues: CASSLDDGHEQYF. The CDR3 DNA reads as TGCGCCAGCAGCTTGGACGACGGTCACGAGCAGTACTTC.